In this sample, the clone carrying this TCR beta chain turned up once. Its antigen remains unidentified. The data were obtained in a study of vaccination effects on CD4 cells after COVID-19. This CDR3 is built from 14 residues. Trimming pared 0 bases from V and 9 bases from J, leaving 13 bases between. Germline V gives CDR1 LGHDT, CDR2 YNNKEL (reference sequence). Measured with immunoSEQ multiplex PCR; TCRdb has only the in-frame clones, and not every one. Of tens of thousands of clones in the sample, more than 65% were seen once. General observations from the study: Long after vaccination, the clones induced by infection and by vaccine shrank markedly in size.

Following culture for around 9 days, CD4+ T cells were isolated. The person had PCR-confirmed SARS-CoV-2 infection between March and December 2020. Every participant took two doses of the BNT162b2 or mRNA-1273 vaccine. The chain links TRBV3-1 (or the pseudogene TRBV3-2) to TRBJ2-3, with D unresolved. The sequence was obtained from a human donor who had a prior SARS-CoV-2 infection. The starting material was CD4+ T cells from PBMCs cultured without peptide, obtained after COVID-19 vaccination. The CDR3 nucleotides read TGTGCCAGCAGCCAAGATTTCGGCTACCCCACGCAGTATTTT. Protein product: CASSQDFGYPTQYF.